This T cell receptor beta chain emerged from a study of blood T cell repertoires in COVID-19. Across the study: The United States, Italy and Spain were the sources of the acute and convalescent COVID-19 samples.

This clone appeared once. Per the original data handling: Nucleated cell counts were estimated from reference gene primer amplification. Assay used: immunoSEQ multiplex PCR; TCRdb lists only in-frame clones, some missing. The D gene and trimming were derived from the DNA, and the V and J assignments and clone size from that table. The repertoire holds about 420,000 clones, with about 87% as singletons. Germline CDR1 and CDR2: SGHAT and FQNNGV. The CDR3 length is 13 residues. V was clipped by 4 bases and J by 4 bases, with 10 bases between them. The chain carries TRBV11-2 and TRBJ1-1, with D perhaps matching TRBD1 (5 bases). The sequenced sample consisted of peripheral blood. This TCR was sampled from a man between 18 and 35 years old with COVID-19, enrolled during active disease. The CDR3 sequence is CASSSQGPTEAFF. The CDR3 DNA reads as TGTGCCAGCAGCTCGCAGGGTCCCACTGAAGCTTTCTTT.